The rows below give T cell receptor beta chains drawn from one sample of a study of OX40 agonist ivuxolimab in advanced cancers. Here immunoSEQ multiplex PCR was the method, and the copy in TCRdb shows in-frame clones only, minus some. Counted here are about 83,000 clones, about 86% occurring once; the ten biggest clones make up around 1.5%. The specimen was CD4+ or CD8+ T cells sorted from blood, collected in a trial of the OX40 agonist ivuxolimab. The receptors derive from an adult with an advanced solid tumor such as melanoma, head and neck, liver or kidney cancer. The CDR3 runs from the conserved cysteine through the conserved F or W. A D gene is named only where the DNA matches it firmly. Clone size is not always given. Where it is, it says once, few, many or a class for expanded clones.

d_call	v_call	clone_size	j_call	cdr3_aa	cdr3_nt
NA	TRBV18	NA	TRBJ2-7	CASSPGTQTYEQYF	TGTGCCAGCTCACCTGGGACACAGACTTACGAGCAGTACTTC
TRBD2	TRBV28	NA	TRBJ2-2	CASSVQRLAGGPGELFF	TGTGCCAGCAGTGTTCAGCGACTAGCGGGGGGACCCGGGGAGCTGTTTTTT
TRBD1	TRBV6-1	NA	TRBJ1-2	CASTLEGGGGGGYTF	TGTGCCAGCACTCTCGAAGGAGGAGGGGGCGGTGGCTACACCTTC
TRBD1	TRBV13	NA	TRBJ1-3	CASSFPDRGLSGNTIYF	TGTGCCAGCAGCTTCCCAGACAGGGGGCTCTCTGGAAACACCATATATTTT
TRBD1	TRBV30	NA	TRBJ2-5	CAWSVGDRGREKETQYF	TGTGCCTGGAGTGTTGGGGACAGGGGGCGTGAGAAAGAGACCCAGTACTTC
TRBD2	TRBV6-1	NA	TRBJ2-3	CASSYSGRGTDTQYF	TGTGCCAGCAGCTATTCAGGGAGGGGCACAGATACGCAGTATTTT
NA	TRBV18	once	TRBJ1-1	CASSPQGEHSTEAFF	TGTGCCAGCTCACCACAGGGGGAACATTCGACTGAAGCTTTCTTT
NA	TRBV7-3	NA	TRBJ2-2	CASSFNGGVNTGELFF	TGTGCCAGCAGCTTCAACGGCGGGGTGAACACCGGGGAGCTGTTTTTT
TRBD2	TRBV19	NA	TRBJ2-2	CASKTAGAHTGELFF	TGTGCCAGTAAAACAGCGGGGGCCCACACCGGGGAGCTGTTTTTT
NA	TRBV6-5	NA	TRBJ2-5	CASSHGVQETQYF	TGTGCCAGCAGTCACGGGGTCCAAGAGACCCAGTACTTC
NA	TRBV28	NA	TRBJ1-4	CASRLGQGRLFF	TGTGCCAGCAGACTAGGACAAGGAAGACTGTTTTTT
NA	TRBV10-3	NA	TRBJ1-4	CAIPPAKNSTNEKLFF	TGTGCCATCCCTCCGGCTAAAAATTCAACTAATGAAAAACTGTTTTTT